This TCR beta chain was obtained from a study of blood T cell repertoires in COVID-19. Study-level background: Acute and convalescent COVID-19 specimens originated in the United States, Italy and Spain. The cDNA or gDNA used as material had been derived from T cells, B-cell-depleted T cells, or PBMCs.

Authors' analysis steps: Researchers report that nucleated cell counts were estimated from reference gene primer amplification. Sequencing used immunoSEQ multiplex PCR; TCRdb keeps in-frame clones, though not all of them. V and J calls and clone size are copied from that table; D and trimming were computed from the DNA. The data show roughly 360,000 clones, with 80% to 90% seen just once and approximately 1.3% held by the top ten. CDR1 SGHAT and CDR2 FQNNGV come from the germline V gene. Losses at the gene ends were 2 bases for V and 4 bases for J; bases not matched to a gene: 2. This CDR3 comprises 14 residues.

This receptor was taken from a man aged 25 to 45 who had recovered from COVID-19. Material: PBMCs or T cells enriched from blood (not recorded which). The chain employs TRBV11-2 and TRBJ2-5; 9 bases are a match to TRBD2. The chain's CDR3 is CASSLLGLAETQYF. The CDR3 DNA is TGTGCCAGCAGCTTACTGGGACTAGCAGAGACCCAGTACTTC.